This TCR beta chain was recorded in a study of blood T cell repertoires in COVID-19. TCRdb's copy holds only in-frame clones and misses some; the assay was immunoSEQ multiplex PCR. Of 150,000 or so clones in the sample, approximately 80% were seen once. V lost 3 bases, J lost 3 bases, and 9 bases stayed unmatched. Germline lookup yields CDR1 MDHEN and CDR2 SYDVKM. This CDR3 spans 16 amino acids. Source material: peripheral blood. The chain is built from TRBV28 and TRBJ1-1, with 8 bases that match TRBD1. The receptor comes from a woman in her sixties with acute or convalescent COVID-19. The CDR3 DNA reads TGTGCCAGCAGTTTCTACAGGGGGTCGAGGGACACTGAAGCTTTCTTT. Protein: CASSFYRGSRDTEAFF.